This paragraph covers one T cell receptor beta chain sequence. Its antigen is still unknown. The sample belongs to a study of T cell responses to AZD1222 COVID-19 vaccine. Study-wide results and limits: A rise in Spike-specific TCR breadth and depth followed two AZD1222 doses.

TCRdb keeps only in-frame clones here, not all; method: immunoSEQ multiplex PCR. The data hold about 120,000 clones, with 92% observed a single time. The germline V gene encodes CDR1 LGHDT and CDR2 YNNKEL (reference sequence). The germline V and J ends were trimmed by 1 base and 5 bases, with 12 bases remaining between them. This CDR3 region has 15 residues. The sample consisted of peripheral blood, taken 28 days after the second AZD1222 dose. This clonotype was sampled from an adult who received the AZD1222 COVID-19 vaccine. The genes are TRBV3-1 (or the pseudogene TRBV3-2) and TRBJ2-1; perhaps TRBD1 as D (5 bases). CDR3 loop: CASSQGSQGNNEQFF. CDR3 nucleotide sequence: TGTGCCAGCAGCCAAGGGTCCCAGGGAAACAATGAGCAGTTCTTC.